Presented here are 28 T cell receptor beta chains from one specimen sequenced in a study of spatial heterogeneity in lung cancer. No antigen has been assigned to these receptors. General study points: Intratumoral expanded alpha and beta TCR counts were found to track tumor mutation counts.

Time point defined: sample taken at primary tumor resection. TCRdb re-called the 5' RACE reads through MiXCR, storing one row per CDR3 protein. The sample has about 5,700 distinct CDR3 sequences, roughly 29% seen once; the top ten hold around 23%. Specimen: lung tumor tissue, collected at surgery. The receptors were gathered from a male donor with early-stage non-small cell lung cancer.

This chain links TRBV2 with TRBJ1-3, with D uncertain. This CDR3 is built from 14 residues. The V and J ends lost 3 bases and 0 bases respectively, with 6 bases between them. Germline-derived CDR1 and CDR2 are SNHLY and FYNNEI. CDR3 loop: CASSDLGSGNTIYF. The CDR3 DNA is TGTGCCAGCAGTGATTTGGGCTCTGGAAACACCATATATTTT.

This clonotype was detected only a few times. The chain carries TRBV29-1 and TRBJ2-2, with TRBD1 identical over 9 bases. Looked up from germline, CDR1 is SQVTM and CDR2 is ANQGSEA. This CDR3 comprises 14 residues. The V segment lost 4 bases and the J segment 7 bases; nucleotides outside the gene matches: 7. The CDR3 DNA follows: TGCAGCGTTGTCTCGGGACAGGGCGGCGGGGAGCTGTTTTTT. This sequence encodes CSVVSGQGGGELFF.

In this sample, this clonotype turned up once. This chain uses TRBV12-3 or TRBV12-4 with TRBJ2-2; unclear D gene. The CDR3 contains 12 residues. The germline V and J ends were trimmed by 3 bases and 8 bases, with 7 bases remaining between them. CDR3 loop: CASSFSLGELFF. The DNA of the CDR3 is TGTGCCAGCAGTTTCAGTTTAGGGGAGCTGTTTTTT.

This clonotype has ten or more counts. This chain links TRBV18 with TRBJ1-2; no clear D. CDR1 and CDR2 from the germline V gene are KGHSH and LQKENI. V shed 6 bases and J shed 3 bases, with 8 bases lying between them. The CDR3 is made up of 12 amino acids. CDR3 bases: TGTGCCAGCTCGAGGGAGGACTATGGCTACACCTTC. Protein sequence: CASSREDYGYTF.

This clonotype was counted between two and nine times. The V gene is TRBV18, the J gene TRBJ2-1; 8 positions match TRBD2. Germline V gene sequence: CDR1 KGHSH, CDR2 LQKENI. Trimming at V came to 5 bases and at J to 9 bases, leaving 12 bases not matched to a gene. The CDR3 runs to 15 residues. CDR3 sequence: CASSSGQREKSEQFF. The CDR3 nucleotides are TGTGCCAGCTCATCAGGGCAGCGGGAGAAGTCTGAGCAGTTCTTC.

This clonotype rates as medium-sized. V is TRBV5-6 and J is TRBJ2-5; D is uncertain. Per the germline V gene, CDR1 is SGHDT and CDR2 is YYEEEE. This CDR3 region has 13 residues. Trimming removed 4 bases at V and 4 bases at J, with 11 bases between. CDR3 amino acids: CASSLWTGETQYF. CDR3 nucleotide sequence: TGTGCCAGCAGCCTATGGACGGGAGAGACCCAGTACTTC.

This clonotype is categorized as hyperexpanded. The V gene is TRBV10-2, the J gene TRBJ2-7; 7 bases are a match to TRBD2. CDR3 length: 14 residues. V trimming: 5 bases; J trimming: 0 bases; junction bases outside the gene matches: 4. Per germline, CDR1 WSHSY and CDR2 SAAADI. The CDR3 coding sequence is TGCGCCAGCAGTAGGGCTAGCGGCTCCTACGAGCAGTACTTC. It specifies CASSRASGSYEQYF.

The chain recombines TRBV12-3 or TRBV12-4 with TRBJ2-1, with 11 nucleotides matching TRBD2. The CDR3 is made up of 17 amino acids. V shed 2 bases, J shed 4 bases, and the junction held 7 bases outside the gene matches. CDR3 DNA: TGTGCCAGCAGTTTACCCCTAGCGGGAGGAGCATACAATGAGCAGTTCTTC. Its translation is CASSLPLAGGAYNEQFF.

This clonotype came up a few times. The chain uses TRBV4-2 and TRBJ2-3; a weak D match, TRBD1 (6 bases). From germline, CDR1 is LGHNA and CDR2 YNFKEQ. V lost 0 bases and J lost 2, with 12 bases in between. The CDR3 sequence is 16 residues long. For the CDR3, the DNA is TGTGCCAGCAGCCAAGATCTCAGGGGCATCACAGATACGCAGTATTTT. Encoded protein: CASSQDLRGITDTQYF.

By its share, this clonotype is medium-sized (0.01 to 0.1%). This sequence joins TRBV29-1 and TRBJ2-1, with TRBD2 identical over 14 bases. Trimming cost V 5 bases and J 6 bases; bases outside gene matches: 9. The CDR3 loop spans 16 amino acids. The germline gives CDR1 SQVTM, CDR2 ANQGSEA. CDR3 sequence: CSVRYGTSGSPNEQFF. The CDR3 DNA reads TGCAGCGTTCGGTACGGGACTAGCGGGAGTCCCAATGAGCAGTTCTTC.

By share, this clonotype counts as medium-sized (0.01 to 0.1%). The J gene is TRBJ2-5, the V gene TRBV4-1, with TRBD2 matching over 11 bases. The germline gives CDR1 MGHRA, CDR2 YSYEKL. The CDR3 totals 17 residues. J was trimmed by 2 bases and V by 4 bases; bases with no gene match: 9. Here the CDR3 reads CASSPETGLAAQETQYF. For the CDR3, the DNA is TGCGCCAGCAGCCCTGAAACGGGACTAGCGGCTCAAGAGACCCAGTACTTC.

By share, this clonotype ranks as medium-sized. This chain uses TRBV6-6 with TRBJ2-2; maybe TRBD2 (5 bases). There are 14 residues in the CDR3. Trimming pared 6 bases from V and 0 bases from J, leaving 8 bases between. Germline CDR1 and CDR2: MNHNY and SVGAGI (reference sequence). CDR3 sequence reads: CASRRTANTGELFF. In nucleotides, the CDR3 is TGTGCCAGCAGGAGGACTGCGAACACCGGGGAGCTGTTTTTT.

J is TRBJ2-3 and V is TRBV20-1; D is ambiguous. This CDR3 is 12 amino acids long. CDR1 and CDR2 (germline): DFQATT, SNEGSKA (reference sequence). V was clipped by 5 bases and J by 3 bases, with 9 bases between them. CDR3 amino acids: CSAGRQTDTQYF. Written as DNA, the CDR3 is TGCAGTGCTGGACGGCAGACAGATACGCAGTATTTT.

By sample share, this clonotype is medium-sized. The chain couples TRBV6-6 to TRBJ1-2; 8 bases are shared with TRBD1. The CDR3 is 12 residues long. V lost 6 bases and J lost 5; bases outside the gene matches: 2. Germline CDR1 reads MNHNY; CDR2 reads SVGAGI (reference sequence). The CDR3 region has the DNA TGTGCCAGCAGGGGACAGGCTTATGGCTACACCTTC. Translated, it gives CASRGQAYGYTF.

This clonotype was seen only a few times. The chain links TRBV11-2 to TRBJ2-2; no clear D gene. CDR1 SGHAT and CDR2 FQNNGV come from the germline V gene. This CDR3 is built from 15 residues. Trimming removed 6 bases from V and 6 bases from J, with 17 bases in between. For the CDR3, the DNA is TGTGCCAGCAGTCGACTTAGAATGCCGTCCGGGGAGCTGTTTTTT. Amino acid sequence: CASSRLRMPSGELFF.

This clonotype counts as medium-sized. V is TRBV5-1 and J is TRBJ2-2, with TRBD1 identical over 7 bases. CDR1 is SGHRS and CDR2 is YFSETQ in the germline V gene. The V and J ends lost 4 bases and 0 bases, in that order; junction bases with no gene match: 3. The CDR3 runs to 15 residues. The CDR3 spells CASSRGTANTGELFF. CDR3 sequence (DNA): TGCGCCAGCAGCCGAGGGACAGCGAACACCGGGGAGCTGTTTTTT.

The sample holds many counts of this clonotype. V and J are TRBV11-2 and TRBJ2-1; no firm D call. V was shortened by 0 bases and J by 4 bases, with 16 bases between the two germline ends. There are 17 residues in the CDR3. Germline V gives CDR1 SGHAT, CDR2 FQNNGV. The CDR3 DNA reads TGTGCCAGCAGCTTAGAAGGGTTTCTGGGGTTATACAATGAGCAGTTCTTC. It yields the protein CASSLEGFLGLYNEQFF.

The rearrangement joins TRBV11-2 to TRBJ2-5, with D tentatively TRBD1 (6 bases). The germline CDR1 and CDR2 sequences are SGHAT and FQNNGV. The CDR3 extends over 15 amino acids. V was shortened by 0 bases and J by 1 base, with 9 bases between the two germline ends. CDR3 nucleotide sequence: TGTGCCAGCAGCTTAGATAGAGGGGGCCAAGAGACCCAGTACTTC. Translated, it gives CASSLDRGGQETQYF.

The genes are TRBV10-1 and TRBJ2-3, with D possibly being TRBD1 (6 bases). This CDR3 has 16 amino acids. The V and J ends lost 5 bases and 6 bases respectively, with 21 bases between them. In germline, CDR1 is WNHNN, CDR2 SYGVQD (reference sequence). The CDR3 sequence is CASSPYGTGKSDTQYF. DNA of the CDR3: TGCGCCAGCAGTCCCTACGGAACAGGGAAAAGCGATACGCAGTATTTT.

In this sample, this clonotype is medium-sized. This chain links TRBV6-1 with TRBJ1-1; the D gene is possibly TRBD1 (6 bases). There are 11 residues in the CDR3. In germline, CDR1 is MNHNS, CDR2 SASEGT. Trimming cost V 8 bases and J 10 bases, with 14 bases left between them. As DNA, the CDR3 is TGTGCCAGCGGGGGCACAGGGCGAGCTTTCTTT. Residues: CASGGTGRAFF.

A few counts support this clonotype. The V and J genes are TRBV2 and TRBJ2-3; unclear D gene. Trimming removed 8 bases from V and 3 bases from J, with 12 bases in between. CDR3 length: 13 residues. In germline, CDR1 is SNHLY, CDR2 FYNNEI. CDR3 coding DNA: TGTGCCAGCGGCGGACGCCAGACAGATACGCAGTATTTT. Protein sequence: CASGGRQTDTQYF.

This clonotype is classed as medium-sized. Written as DNA, the CDR3 is TGTGCCAGCAGCTCGATGGACCAAGGAGATCAGCCCCAGCATTTT. Encoded protein: CASSSMDQGDQPQHF. V and J are TRBV7-9 and TRBJ1-5; D unresolved. The CDR3 contains 15 residues. V was shortened by 4 bases and J by 5 bases, with 15 bases between the two germline ends. Germline CDR1 is SEHNR and CDR2 is FQNEAQ (reference sequence).

This clonotype was counted only a few times. The chain employs TRBV3-1 and TRBJ2-1; TRBD2 agrees at 11 bases. Germline-derived CDR1 and CDR2 are LGHDT and YNNKEL (reference sequence). V shed 4 bases, J shed 8 bases, and the junction held 7 bases outside the gene matches. The CDR3 consists of 15 residues. The chain's CDR3 is CASSLTSGTFHEQFF. In nucleotides, the CDR3 is TGTGCCAGCAGCCTGACTAGCGGGACTTTTCATGAGCAGTTCTTC.

The chain joins TRBV29-1 to TRBJ2-3; 10 bases are shared with TRBD2. The junction had 6 bases not matched to a gene; V was cut back by 5 bases and J by 4 bases. This CDR3 comprises 14 residues. Looked up from germline, CDR1 is SQVTM and CDR2 is ANQGSEA. CDR3 coding DNA: TGCAGCGTTAACCCCGGGACTAGCGCAGATACGCAGTATTTT. Its protein product is CSVNPGTSADTQYF.

This clonotype is categorized as medium-sized (0.01 to 0.1%). J is TRBJ1-1 and V is TRBV7-8; weak D call: TRBD1 (6 bases). CDR1 is SGHVS and CDR2 is FQNEAQ in the germline V gene. V was clipped by 7 bases and J by 0 bases, with 9 bases between them. The CDR3 sequence is 13 residues long. The DNA of the CDR3 is TGTGCCAGCAACGGACAGTTGAACACTGAAGCTTTCTTT. Translated: CASNGQLNTEAFF. Full variable domain (remainder filled in from reference TRBV7-8 and TRBJ1-1): GAGVSQSPRYKVAKRGQDVALRCDPISGHVSLFWYQQALGQGPEFLTYFQNEAQLDKSGLPSDRFFAERPEGSVSTLKIQRTQQEDSAVYLCASNGQLNTEAFFGQGTRLTVV.

A few counts support this clonotype. The V and J genes are TRBV9 and TRBJ2-5; 8 positions match TRBD1. The CDR3 is made up of 16 amino acids. The germline gives CDR1 SGDLS, CDR2 YYNGEE. V shed 4 bases and J 2 bases; nucleotides not matched to a gene: 10. CDR3 amino acids: CASSSNQGAPQETQYF. In DNA, the CDR3 is TGTGCCAGCAGCTCTAACCAGGGGGCACCTCAAGAGACCCAGTACTTC. Full variable domain (outside the CDR3, taken from reference TRBV9 and TRBJ2-5): DSGVTQTPKHLITATGQRVTLRCSPRSGDLSVYWYQQSLDQGLQFLIQYYNGEERAKGNILERFSAQQFPDLHSELNLSSLELGDSALYFCASSSNQGAPQETQYFGPGTRLLVL.

This clonotype is labeled medium-sized. The CDR3 loop is CASASDSLRSYEQYF. The CDR3 nucleotides read TGTGCCAGCGCCTCCGACAGTCTTCGCTCCTACGAGCAGTACTTC. This chain connects TRBV7-6 to TRBJ2-7, with D possibly being TRBD1 (5 bases). From germline, CDR1 is SGHVS and CDR2 FNYEAQ. The CDR3 sequence is 15 residues long. V lost 8 bases to trimming and J lost 0 bases, with 17 bases between them. The variable domain in full, with the rest retrieved from reference TRBV7-6 and TRBJ2-7, is GAGVSQSPRYKVTKRGQDVALRCDPISGHVSLYWYRQALGQGPEFLTYFNYEAQQDKSGLPNDRFSAERPEGSISTLTIQRTEQRDSAMYRCASASDSLRSYEQYFGPGTRLTVT.

This rearrangement joins TRBV3-1 to TRBJ2-7, with D tentatively TRBD2 (5 bases). Germline V CDR1 and CDR2: LGHDT, YNNKEL (reference sequence). The CDR3 extends over 15 amino acids. V was trimmed by 7 bases and J by 5 bases, leaving 21 bases between them. CDR3 nucleotide sequence: TGTGCCAGCACCCACCGGGAACGGGCATCCCACGAGCAGTACTTC. Amino acids: CASTHRERASHEQYF.